The 8 T cell receptor beta chains presented below share a single source sample, sequenced in a study of cytotoxic CD8 clonotypes in ibrutinib-treated CLL. Some clones are missing from TCRdb's copy, which holds only in-frame ones; the method was immunoSEQ multiplex PCR. Seen here are 120,000 to 150,000 clones, around 90% observed once, and the top ten hold 10% to 11%. The material sequenced was PBMCs, taken after 12 months of ibrutinib treatment. Receptors were obtained from a human donor with chronic lymphocytic leukemia.

V and J are TRBV19 and TRBJ2-1, with D maybe TRBD2 (6 bases). Deletions cut 5 bases from V and 4 bases from J, with 12 bases between. Germline lookup yields CDR1 LNHDA and CDR2 SQIVND (reference sequence). CDR3 length: 14 amino acids. CDR3 loop: CASSPGLLYNEQFF. CDR3 DNA: TGTGCCAGTAGTCCGGGACTCCTATACAATGAGCAGTTCTTC.

The chain recombines TRBV6-5 with TRBJ2-2; D is perhaps TRBD2 (5 bases). The CDR3 is made up of 15 amino acids. Per the germline V gene, CDR1 is MNHEY and CDR2 is SVGAGI. Between the trimmed V and J ends, which lost 4 bases and 0 bases, there was a span of 9 bases. The CDR3 DNA reads TGTGCCAGCAGTTCCATGGGAGCGAACACCGGGGAGCTGTTTTTT. Translating gives CASSSMGANTGELFF.

The gene calls are TRBV19 and TRBJ2-1, with 7 bases that match TRBD1. Germline values: CDR1 LNHDA, CDR2 SQIVND (reference sequence). The CDR3 has 15 amino acids. Trimming cost V 1 base and J 5 bases; bases outside gene matches: 5. CDR3 amino acids: CASSIVGTVHNEQFF. CDR3 bases: TGTGCCAGTAGTATAGTAGGGACAGTTCACAATGAGCAGTTCTTC.

This clone appeared a single time. The chain carries TRBV27 and TRBJ2-7; 7 nucleotides agree with TRBD1. Germline V gene sequence: CDR1 MNHEY, CDR2 SMNVEV (reference sequence). With V trimmed by 2 bases and J by 5 bases, 6 bases remained unmatched. This CDR3 is built from 14 residues. The CDR3 DNA sequence: TGTGCCAGCAGTTTAACAGGGGCGTCTAACGAGCAGTACTTC. This codes for CASSLTGASNEQYF.

The rearrangement links TRBV5-1 to TRBJ1-2; D is unclear. Looked up from germline, CDR1 is SGHRS and CDR2 is YFSETQ. V was pared by 0 bases and J by 0 bases, with 9 bases between. CDR3 size: 15 residues. The DNA for the CDR3 is TGCGCCAGCAGCTTGGGGAGCGCTTCTAACTATGGCTACACCTTC. Its translation is CASSLGSASNYGYTF.

The chain links TRBV27 to TRBJ2-7; 10 bases are shared with TRBD2. CDR1 and CDR2 from the germline V gene are MNHEY and SMNVEV (reference sequence). The CDR3 covers 14 residues. The trim removed 11 bases at V and 5 bases at J, leaving 12 bases unmatched. Here the CDR3 DNA reads TGTGCCGCGGGACTAGCGAACATAAAGGACGAGCAGTACTTC. Protein sequence: CAAGLANIKDEQYF.

The gene calls are TRBV10-1 and TRBJ2-1; a possible D gene is TRBD1 (6 bases). The CDR3 has 17 residues. Germline V gene data show CDR1 as WNHNN and CDR2 as SYGVQD (reference sequence). Trimming took off 3 bases at V and 7 bases at J, with 22 bases between the two ends. This CDR3 is CASSENGVPRGRNEQFF. The CDR3 DNA reads as TGCGCCAGCAGTGAAAACGGGGTCCCCAGGGGTAGGAATGAGCAGTTCTTC.

The chain couples TRBV7-9 to TRBJ2-7, with D perhaps given as TRBD1 or TRBD2 (5 bases each). Per germline, CDR1 SEHNR and CDR2 FQNEAQ (reference sequence). Trimming removed 8 bases from V and 6 bases from J, with 17 bases in between. The CDR3 has 13 amino acids. CDR3 sequence reads: CASRDPMAPEQYF. The CDR3, as DNA: TGTGCCAGCCGGGACCCCATGGCCCCCGAGCAGTACTTC.